Below are 19 T cell receptor beta chains sequenced from a single sample in a study of blood T cell repertoires in COVID-19. TCRdb's copy holds only in-frame clones and misses some; the assay was immunoSEQ multiplex PCR. The sample carries 250,000 to 350,000 clones, roughly 87% recorded once. Sequencing was carried out using peripheral blood. The receptors originated from a young man with active or convalescent COVID-19.

CDR3 region: CASRASNYGYTF. DNA for the CDR3: TGTGCCAGCAGAGCAAGTAACTATGGCTACACCTTC. The chain uses TRBV12-3 or TRBV12-4 and TRBJ1-2; D gene ambiguous. This CDR3 contains 12 residues. V shed 6 bases and J shed 1 base, with 6 bases lying between them.

The chain links TRBV28 to TRBJ1-5; 9 bases fit TRBD1. The CDR3 has 13 amino acids. The V gene end was trimmed by 7 bases and the J gene end by 6 bases; junction bases not matched to a gene: 4. Germline V gene data show CDR1 as MDHEN and CDR2 as SYDVKM. The CDR3 is CASTGQGFQPQHF. For the CDR3, the DNA is TGTGCCAGCACCGGACAGGGGTTTCAGCCCCAGCATTTT.

The rearrangement links TRBV7-9 to TRBJ2-1; a possible D gene is TRBD1 (6 bases). CDR1 is SEHNR and CDR2 is FQNEAQ in the germline V gene (reference sequence). Deletions cut 3 bases from V and 8 bases from J, with 11 bases between. CDR3 length: 13 residues. The CDR3 sequence is CASSFRRGYEQFF. CDR3 coding DNA: TGTGCCAGCAGCTTCCGCAGGGGTTATGAGCAGTTCTTC.

The gene calls are TRBV29-1 and TRBJ2-7; tentatively, D is TRBD1 (6 bases). From germline, CDR1 is SQVTM and CDR2 ANQGSEA. The CDR3 totals 13 residues. Trimming removed 4 bases from V and 0 bases from J, with 10 bases in between. In nucleotides, the CDR3 is TGCAGCGTTGTTAGGGGGAGCTCCTACGAGCAGTACTTC. Protein product: CSVVRGSSYEQYF.

This clone showed up just once. J is TRBJ2-5 and V is TRBV11-2; 7 bases line up with TRBD1. Germline V gene data show CDR1 as SGHAT and CDR2 as FQNNGV. V lost 7 bases and J lost 2; bases outside the gene matches: 13. CDR3 length: 16 amino acids. This CDR3 is CASTSGLGQTQETQYF. CDR3 coding DNA: TGTGCCAGCACCTCAGGTCTGGGACAGACACAAGAGACCCAGTACTTC.

CDR3 nucleotide sequence: TGTGCCAGCAGCCAGGGACTTACAGATACGCAGTATTTT. Its protein product is CASSQGLTDTQYF. The V and J genes are TRBV7-2 and TRBJ2-3; perhaps TRBD2 as D (6 bases). V lost 5 bases and J lost 3, with 9 bases in between. The CDR3 loop spans 13 amino acids. CDR1 and CDR2 from the germline V gene are SGHTA and FQGNSA.

The chain combines TRBV9 with TRBJ1-2; 7 positions agree with TRBD1. Trimming took 0 bases from V and 2 from J; bases not matched to a gene: 4. Germline V gene sequence: CDR1 SGDLS, CDR2 YYNGEE. The length of the CDR3 is 15 residues. CDR3 coding DNA: TGTGCCAGCAGCGTAGGTCCGGGACAGAACTATGGCTACACCTTC. This translates into CASSVGPGQNYGYTF.

V gene TRBV24-1 combines with J gene TRBJ2-1; TRBD2 matches at 10 bases. CDR1 KGHDR and CDR2 SFDVKD come from the germline V gene. The CDR3 has 16 amino acids. The ends lost 6 bases at V and 4 bases at J; junction bases unmatched: 8. DNA for the CDR3: TGTGCCACCAGTCCCGGACTAGCGGAAGAATACAATGAGCAGTTCTTC. Protein product: CATSPGLAEEYNEQFF.

The V call is TRBV2, the J call TRBJ1-4; tentative D call: TRBD1 (5 bases). Germline V gene sequence: CDR1 SNHLY, CDR2 FYNNEI. Deletions cut 10 bases from V and 0 bases from J, with 12 bases between. The CDR3 is 14 amino acids. CDR3: CATGTAATNEKLFF. The CDR3, as DNA: TGTGCCACCGGGACTGCAGCAACTAATGAAAAACTGTTTTTT.

The chain recombines TRBV3-1 (or the pseudogene TRBV3-2) with TRBJ1-6, with a tentative D call TRBD1 (5 bases). This CDR3 region has 12 residues. Trimming removed 5 bases from V and 16 bases from J, with 15 bases in between. The germline gives CDR1 LGHDT, CDR2 YNNKEL (reference sequence). The CDR3 bases are TGTGCCAGCAGCGCGACTCGACAGCAGCTCCACTTT. Translating gives CASSATRQQLHF.

The chain uses TRBV27 and TRBJ1-2, with 8 bases lining up with TRBD1. The CDR3 runs 14 residues. The germline V gene encodes CDR1 MNHEY and CDR2 SMNVEV (reference sequence). The J segment lost 4 bases and the V segment lost 5 bases, leaving 6 bases of the junction unmatched. The CDR3 spells CASSLDRGTYGYTF. DNA for the CDR3: TGTGCCAGCAGTCTAGACAGGGGTACCTATGGCTACACCTTC.

This clone was seen more than once but under ten times. The rearrangement links TRBV14 to TRBJ1-1; the D gene is possibly TRBD1 (6 bases). Germline V lookup: CDR1 SGHDN, CDR2 FVKESK. The V and J ends lost 0 bases and 2 bases respectively, with 13 bases between them. The CDR3 is 16 residues long. DNA of the CDR3: TGTGCCAGCAGCCAAGATTGGCGACAGGAAAACACTGAAGCTTTCTTT. Protein sequence: CASSQDWRQENTEAFF. Looking up the rest from reference TRBV14 and TRBJ1-1 gives the full variable domain: EAGVTQFPSHSVIEKGQTVTLRCDPISGHDNLYWYRRVMGKEIKFLLHFVKESKQDESGMPNNRFLAERTGGTYSTLKVQPAELEDSGVYFCASSQDWRQENTEAFFGQGTRLTVV.

This rearrangement joins TRBV5-5 to TRBJ2-7; perhaps TRBD1 as D (5 bases). CDR1 is SGHKS, CDR2 YYEKEE, per germline (reference sequence). V was clipped by 2 bases and J by 6 bases, with 18 bases between them. The CDR3 is 15 amino acids. The CDR3 loop is CASSLVWQGSGEQYF. The CDR3 nucleotides are TGTGCCAGCAGCTTAGTTTGGCAGGGATCCGGCGAGCAGTACTTC.

This sequence joins TRBV27 and TRBJ1-4, with 9 bases aligning to TRBD1. V dropped 2 bases and J dropped 14; count of bases not matched to a gene: 6. Germline CDR1 reads MNHEY; CDR2 reads SMNVEV (reference sequence). This CDR3 has 13 residues. The CDR3 DNA sequence: TGTGCCAGCAGTTTAGGGGGACAGGGTGGGCTGTTTTTT. Translating it yields CASSLGGQGGLFF.

V gene TRBV3-1 (or the pseudogene TRBV3-2) combines with J gene TRBJ2-1; 10 bases match TRBD2. This CDR3 has 17 residues. The germline CDR1 and CDR2 sequences are LGHDT and YNNKEL (reference sequence). V shed 3 bases and J 9 bases; nucleotides not matched to a gene: 14. The CDR3 protein is CASSQIPGLAGGCEQFF. CDR3 nucleotides: TGTGCCAGCAGCCAGATCCCGGGGTTAGCGGGGGGTTGTGAGCAGTTCTTC.

The J gene is TRBJ1-2, the V gene TRBV6-2 or TRBV6-3; no clear D. Between the trimmed V and J ends, which lost 2 bases and 6 bases, there was a span of 10 bases. This CDR3 has 13 amino acids. Per the germline V gene, CDR1 is MNHEY and CDR2 is SVGEGT. The CDR3 region has the DNA TGTGCCAGCAGTTACGGGCAGACTAATGGCTACACCTTC. This encodes CASSYGQTNGYTF.

V usage is TRBV18 and J usage is TRBJ1-6; D not certain. Germline V gene sequence: CDR1 KGHSH, CDR2 LQKENI. CDR3 length equals 13 residues. V lost 2 bases to trimming and J lost 5 bases, with 4 bases between them. This CDR3 is CASSPSDNSPLHF. The CDR3 nucleotides are TGTGCCAGCTCACCATCCGATAATTCACCCCTCCACTTT.

The sample holds one count of this clone. The rearrangement uses TRBV4-1 and TRBJ1-2, with no clear D. The CDR3 loop spans 14 amino acids. Per germline, CDR1 MGHRA and CDR2 YSYEKL. V lost 3 bases and J 0 bases, leaving 8 bases between the germline ends. CDR3 residues: CASSQPGANYGYTF. The DNA for the CDR3 is TGCGCCAGCAGCCAGCCGGGAGCTAACTATGGCTACACCTTC.

V is TRBV6-2 or TRBV6-3 and J is TRBJ1-2; D possibly corresponds to TRBD1 (6 bases). Germline values: CDR1 MNHEY, CDR2 SVGEGT. Trimming took 6 bases from V and 6 from J, leaving 14 bases between them. This CDR3 has 13 residues. The CDR3 spells CASSNGQSDGYTF. CDR3 sequence (DNA): TGTGCCAGCAGCAACGGACAGTCAGATGGCTACACCTTC.